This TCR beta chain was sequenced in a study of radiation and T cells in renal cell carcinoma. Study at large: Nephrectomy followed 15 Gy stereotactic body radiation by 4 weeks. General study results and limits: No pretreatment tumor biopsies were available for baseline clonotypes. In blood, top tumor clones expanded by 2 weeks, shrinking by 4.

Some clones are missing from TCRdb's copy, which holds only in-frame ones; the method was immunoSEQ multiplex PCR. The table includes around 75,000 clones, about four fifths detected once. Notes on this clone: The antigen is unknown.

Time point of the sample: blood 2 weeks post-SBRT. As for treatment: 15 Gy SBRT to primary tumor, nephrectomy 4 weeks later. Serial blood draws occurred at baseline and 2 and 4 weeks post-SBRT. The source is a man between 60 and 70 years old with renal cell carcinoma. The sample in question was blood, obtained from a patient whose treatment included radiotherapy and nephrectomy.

CDR3 loop: CASSEGSPNSNQPQHF. In DNA form, the CDR3 reads TGCGCCAGCAGTGAAGGGAGTCCGAATAGCAATCAGCCCCAGCATTTT. This chain joins TRBV10-1 and TRBJ1-5; D uncertain. The CDR3 consists of 16 residues. V was shortened by 3 bases and J by 0 bases, with 12 bases between the two germline ends. From germline, CDR1 is WNHNN and CDR2 SYGVQD (reference sequence).